This T cell receptor (beta chain) comes out of a study of CD8+ T cells in alopecia areata. Study-level information: The study gave treated patients oral tofacitinib at 5 to 10 mg twice daily. People stayed on tofacitinib for 6 to 18 months, then stopped the drug for 6 months. Study-level results: An increase in clonality over normal scalp was evident in lesional scalp, especially alopecia totalis/universalis.

This clone was detected only a few times. Its matching antigen is unknown. The germline gives CDR1 SGDLS, CDR2 YYNGEE. The V gene lost 0 bases and the J gene lost 5 bases, with 21 bases spanning the gap. This CDR3 has 18 residues. Investigators isolated RNA and reverse transcribed it into cDNA to act as the sequencing template. Sequenced by immunoSEQ multiplex PCR; TCRdb stores in-frame clones only, minus some. The table shows about 19,000 clones, with about 60% occurring only once. Treatment in this sample: oral pan-JAK inhibitor, 5-10 mg twice daily. Peripheral blood and lesional scalp punch biopsies came from alopecia areata patients.

V usage is TRBV9 and J usage is TRBJ2-1, with D possibly being TRBD1 (5 bases). This TCR was recovered from a human donor with alopecia areata. The specimen was skin, collected at week 4, from a patient treated with tofacitinib. The CDR3 sequence is CASSVGGRVVLRDNEQFF. The CDR3 bases are TGTGCCAGCAGCGTAGGAGGCAGGGTGGTATTAAGGGACAATGAGCAGTTCTTC.